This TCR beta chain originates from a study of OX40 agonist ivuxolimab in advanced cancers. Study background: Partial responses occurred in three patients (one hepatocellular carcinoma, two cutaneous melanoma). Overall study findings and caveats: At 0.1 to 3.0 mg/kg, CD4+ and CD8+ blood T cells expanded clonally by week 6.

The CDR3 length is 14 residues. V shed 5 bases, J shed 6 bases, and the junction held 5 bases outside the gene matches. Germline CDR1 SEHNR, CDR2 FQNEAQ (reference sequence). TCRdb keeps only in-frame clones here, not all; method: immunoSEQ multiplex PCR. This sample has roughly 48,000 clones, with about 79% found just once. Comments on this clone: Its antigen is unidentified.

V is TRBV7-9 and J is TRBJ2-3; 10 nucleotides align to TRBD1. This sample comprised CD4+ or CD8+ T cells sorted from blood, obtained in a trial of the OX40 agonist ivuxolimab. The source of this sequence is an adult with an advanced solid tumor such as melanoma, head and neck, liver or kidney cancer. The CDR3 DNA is TGTGCCAGCAGCCCAGGACAGGGGGGGGATACGCAGTATTTT. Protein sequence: CASSPGQGGDTQYF.